The next 10 T cell receptor beta chains were all read from a single sample in a study of human T cells and chemical hapten exposure. The sample's time point: healthy volunteer bleed at 2 weeks. The total RNA was obtained from whole blood that was not fractionated. TCRdb reprocessed the RACE reads via MiXCR and lists one record per CDR3 protein. The sample shows roughly 120,000 distinct CDR3 sequences, approximately 9.1% of them seen only once. The sequencing sample was made of whole blood. These receptors were obtained from a male donor in good health. Some clones in this sample may be carry-over from other donors' samples.

A word on this clonotype: A much larger clone differs by one base, so this may be a read error. CDR3: CASSGTGTSGREQFF. The CDR3 DNA reads TGTGCCAGCAGCGGAACCGGGACTAGCGGCAGGGAGCAGTTCTTC. The rearrangement links TRBV7-6 to TRBJ2-1, with 11 bases aligning to TRBD2. V lost 5 bases, J lost 10 bases, and 10 bases stayed unmatched. The germline gives CDR1 SGHVS, CDR2 FNYEAQ. This CDR3 is 15 amino acids long.

This clonotype was recorded at least ten times. The chain joins TRBV9 to TRBJ2-1; 10 positions agree with TRBD2. V gave up 3 bases and J gave up 10 bases; unmatched junction bases: 7. Germline-derived CDR1 and CDR2 are SGDLS and YYNGEE. CDR3 length: 14 amino acids. The CDR3 is CASSESGGADEQFF. The CDR3 coding sequence is TGTGCCAGCAGCGAAAGCGGGGGGGCTGACGAGCAGTTCTTC.

There are many counts of this clonotype. The rearrangement uses TRBV6-5 and TRBJ1-1, with no clear D. The CDR3 is made up of 13 amino acids. CDR1 is MNHEY and CDR2 is SVGAGI in the germline V gene. The V end lost 6 bases, the J end lost 1 base, and 9 bases lay between the germline ends. CDR3 residues: CASSPRGNTEAFF. The CDR3 DNA is TGTGCCAGCAGCCCCCGAGGGAACACTGAAGCTTTCTTT.

The rearrangement links TRBV11-3 to TRBJ1-5; 7 bases match TRBD1. The CDR3 covers 17 residues. J lost 1 base, V lost 0 bases, and 6 bases had no gene match. CDR1 is SGHNT and CDR2 is YENEEA in the germline V gene. CDR3 in amino acids: CASSLDVRGKSNQPQHF. The CDR3 region has the DNA TGTGCCAGCAGCTTAGACGTCAGGGGGAAAAGCAATCAGCCCCAGCATTTT.

This clonotype has at least ten counts. The genes are TRBV6-1 and TRBJ1-5; no reliable D call. This CDR3 contains 17 residues. Trimming cost V 2 bases and J 0 bases, with 14 bases left between them. Germline CDR1 reads MNHNS; CDR2 reads SASEGT. The CDR3 nucleotides read TGTGCCAGCAGTGAAAGGAAGGCTATCTATAGCAATCAGCCCCAGCATTTT. Its protein is CASSERKAIYSNQPQHF.

The chain employs TRBV20-1 and TRBJ2-6; D is unclear. Trimming pared 6 bases from V and 0 bases from J, leaving 6 bases between. The CDR3 contains 13 residues. The V gene's germline CDR1 is DFQATT and CDR2 SNEGSKA (reference sequence). The CDR3 reads CSAPTSGANVLTF. The CDR3 DNA sequence: TGCAGTGCCCCGACCTCTGGGGCCAACGTCCTGACTTTC.

This clonotype showed up many times. The rearrangement joins TRBV3-1 to TRBJ2-5, with D perhaps TRBD1 (5 bases). In germline, CDR1 is LGHDT, CDR2 YNNKEL (reference sequence). The CDR3 runs to 14 residues. Trimming cost V 0 bases and J 5 bases, with 10 bases left between them. CDR3 nucleotide sequence: TGTGCCAGCAGCCAAGACCCAGGGTCGGAGACCCAGTACTTC. This translates into CASSQDPGSETQYF.

In its sample, this clonotype was seen many times. The rearrangement links TRBV6-5 to TRBJ1-6; D is unclear. CDR3 size: 16 residues. Looked up from germline, CDR1 is MNHEY and CDR2 is SVGAGI. V lost 0 bases to trimming and J lost 7 bases, with 13 bases between them. CDR3 DNA sequence: TGTGCCAGCAGTTACTCGTCCTGGGAGAGGAATTCACCCCTCCACTTT. Its translation: CASSYSSWERNSPLHF.

There are a few counts of this clonotype. The gene calls are TRBV7-8 and TRBJ1-6, with D tentatively TRBD1 (6 bases). The ends were cut back, 0 bases at V and 9 bases at J, with 15 bases in the middle. This CDR3 is built from 16 residues. Germline CDR1 SGHVS, CDR2 FQNEAQ. The CDR3 DNA reads as TGTGCCAGCAGCTTAGCTCTCAGGGGCGGTGGTTCACCCCTCCACTTT. Translation gives CASSLALRGGGSPLHF.

Many counts were recorded for this clonotype. This chain uses TRBV4-1 with TRBJ1-4; 8 bases line up with TRBD1. Germline values: CDR1 MGHRA, CDR2 YSYEKL. The CDR3 extends over 15 amino acids. The V and J ends lost 3 bases and 4 bases, in that order; junction bases with no gene match: 4. The chain's CDR3 is CASSHGQGFNEKLFF. CDR3 in DNA: TGCGCCAGCAGCCACGGACAGGGCTTTAATGAAAAACTGTTTTTT.